Listed here are 17 T cell receptor beta chains from one sample, sequenced in a study of blood T cell repertoires in COVID-19. Sequenced by immunoSEQ multiplex PCR; TCRdb stores in-frame clones only, minus some. The repertoire consists of tens of thousands of clones, with 75% to 90% occurring once and the leading ten covering roughly 15%. Sequenced: peripheral blood. The receptors shown here come from a human donor with acute or convalescent COVID-19. The donor label of this sample is uncertain.

This chain joins TRBV7-3 and TRBJ1-1; the match to TRBD1 covers 10 bases. Germline V gene lookup returns CDR1 SGHTA and CDR2 FQGTGA. This CDR3 comprises 18 residues. The J segment lost 1 base and the V segment lost 6 bases, leaving 14 bases of the junction unmatched. The CDR3 coding sequence is TGTGCCAGCAGTCGACAGGGGGCTGCAACAAAAGGGAACACTGAAGCTTTCTTT. The encoded protein is CASSRQGAATKGNTEAFF.

The chain links TRBV4-3 to TRBJ2-4, with 8 bases matching TRBD1. The junction had 14 bases not matched to a gene; V was cut back by 0 bases and J by 7 bases. This CDR3 is built from 18 residues. Germline V gene data show CDR1 as LGHNA and CDR2 as YSLEER. The CDR3 reads CASSQDPGGAGAGNIQYF. The CDR3 DNA sequence: TGCGCCAGCAGCCAAGACCCAGGGGGCGCGGGTGCGGGGAACATTCAGTACTTC.

The CDR3 DNA follows: TGTGCCAGCAGCTTGCAACAGGGCTCTGGCTACACCTTC. It specifies CASSLQQGSGYTF. The J gene is TRBJ1-2, the V gene TRBV7-2; D possibly corresponds to TRBD1 (6 bases). The CDR3 is 13 residues long. Germline V gene sequence: CDR1 SGHTA, CDR2 FQGNSA. Trimming pared 3 bases from V and 7 bases from J, leaving 12 bases between.

Only one count was recorded for this clone. The chain has TRBV28 and TRBJ2-1, with D perhaps matching TRBD1 (5 bases). CDR1 is MDHEN, CDR2 SYDVKM, per germline. The CDR3 has 15 amino acids. V lost 1 base, J lost 7 bases, and 14 bases lay in between. The CDR3 DNA reads as TGTGCCAGCAGTTTATATCAGGGCACTGGGAATGAGCAGTTCTTC. Protein sequence: CASSLYQGTGNEQFF.

This sequence joins TRBV11-3 and TRBJ1-4; 9 bases are a match to TRBD1. CDR3 length equals 14 residues. The germline V gene has CDR1 SGHNT and CDR2 YENEEA. The trim removed 4 bases at V and 6 bases at J, leaving 3 bases unmatched. The CDR3 sequence: CASSSQGADEKLFF. The DNA for the CDR3 is TGTGCCAGCAGCTCACAGGGGGCAGATGAAAAACTGTTTTTT.

The DNA for the CDR3 is TGTGCCAGCAGCGCCCGCCCCCTAGCGGGAGGGGCCTCCAATGAGCAGTTCTTC. Encoded protein: CASSARPLAGGASNEQFF. The V gene is TRBV9, the J gene TRBJ2-1, with 12 bases identical to TRBD2. The CDR3 totals 18 residues. With 3 bases clipped from V and 6 bases from J, the junction kept 13 bases outside the gene matches. The V gene's germline CDR1 is SGDLS and CDR2 YYNGEE.

The gene calls are TRBV19 and TRBJ1-4; D unclear. The CDR3 loop spans 15 amino acids. CDR1 and CDR2 from the germline V gene are LNHDA and SQIVND (reference sequence). The V gene lost 9 bases and the J gene lost 0 bases, with 14 bases spanning the gap. CDR3 loop: CASQVSHATNEKLFF. The CDR3 coding sequence is TGTGCCAGCCAGGTCAGCCACGCAACTAATGAAAAACTGTTTTTT.

V gene TRBV5-1 combines with J gene TRBJ2-7; D may be TRBD2 (5 bases). CDR3 length: 14 residues. V was cut by 1 base and J by 2 bases, with 10 bases left in between. CDR1 and CDR2 from the germline V gene are SGHRS and YFSETQ. CDR3 region: CASSLKAGAYEQYF. The DNA of the CDR3 is TGCGCCAGCAGCTTGAAGGCCGGGGCCTACGAGCAGTACTTC.

This sequence joins TRBV11-2 and TRBJ1-1, with D hard to call. V lost 1 base and J lost 6, with 6 bases in between. Germline V lookup: CDR1 SGHAT, CDR2 FQNNGV. The CDR3 spans 12 residues. CDR3 DNA: TGTGCCAGCAGCTTAGTCTCTTCTGAAGCTTTCTTT. Protein: CASSLVSSEAFF. The full variable domain, rest sourced from reference TRBV11-2 and TRBJ1-1, is EAGVAQSPRYKIIEKRQSVAFWCNPISGHATLYWYQQILGQGPKLLIQFQNNGVVDDSQLPKDRFSAERLKGVDSTLKIQPAKLEDSAVYLCASSLVSSEAFFGQGTRLTVV.

The chain has TRBV27 and TRBJ1-4; D is possibly TRBD1 (6 bases). Deletions cut 6 bases from V and 7 bases from J, with 18 bases between. The V gene's germline CDR1 is MNHEY and CDR2 SMNVEV (reference sequence). The CDR3 is made up of 15 amino acids. The CDR3 reads CASSQIQGPFEKLFF. The CDR3, as DNA: TGTGCCAGCAGCCAAATACAGGGTCCTTTTGAAAAACTGTTTTTT.

This clone was recorded only once. The chain joins TRBV28 to TRBJ1-4; 8 bases align to TRBD1. Germline V CDR1 and CDR2: MDHEN, SYDVKM. This CDR3 comprises 20 residues. V dropped 5 bases and J dropped 0; count of bases not matched to a gene: 17. CDR3 residues: CASSANRGSRRFATNEKLFF. The CDR3 DNA reads TGTGCCAGCAGTGCAAACAGGGGGAGTCGAAGATTCGCAACTAATGAAAAACTGTTTTTT. Variable domain in full (rest from reference TRBV28 and TRBJ1-4): DVKVTQSSRYLVKRTGEKVFLECVQDMDHENMFWYRQDPGLGLRLIYFSYDVKMKEKGDIPEGYSVSREKKERFSLILESASTNQTSMYLCASSANRGSRRFATNEKLFFGSGTQLSVL.

The chain links TRBV5-8 to TRBJ2-7; tentatively, D is TRBD1 (6 bases). This CDR3 has 13 residues. V lost 4 bases to trimming and J lost 2 bases, with 10 bases between them. CDR1 and CDR2 (germline): SGHTS, YDEGEE. As DNA, the CDR3 is TGTGCCAGCAGCAACAGGGTTACCTACGAGCAGTACTTC. Amino acid sequence: CASSNRVTYEQYF.

V is TRBV11-2 and J is TRBJ2-1, with D maybe TRBD2 (5 bases). Per germline, CDR1 SGHAT and CDR2 FQNNGV. CDR3 length: 11 amino acids. V was pared by 1 base and J by 15 bases, with 10 bases between. The CDR3 sequence: CASSLGSSPFF. Here the CDR3 DNA reads TGTGCCAGCAGCTTAGGTTCTAGCCCGTTCTTC. Combining the CDR3 with reference TRBV11-2 and TRBJ2-1 gives the whole variable domain EAGVAQSPRYKIIEKRQSVAFWCNPISGHATLYWYQQILGQGPKLLIQFQNNGVVDDSQLPKDRFSAERLKGVDSTLKIQPAKLEDSAVYLCASSLGSSPFFGPGTRLTVL.

The CDR3 bases are TGTGCCAGCAGCCAAGCTGGACAGCCCTATGGCTACACCTTC. Translation gives CASSQAGQPYGYTF. The gene calls are TRBV4-2 and TRBJ1-2, with a tentative D call TRBD1 (6 bases). Germline assignment: CDR1 LGHNA and CDR2 YNFKEQ. Trimming pared 1 base from V and 4 bases from J, leaving 10 bases between. This CDR3 region has 14 residues.

The chain employs TRBV12-3 or TRBV12-4 and TRBJ1-5; TRBD1 might be the D (6 bases). Between the trimmed V and J ends, which lost 6 bases and 7 bases, there was a span of 13 bases. This CDR3 has 13 residues. CDR3 nucleotides: TGTGCCAGCAGCAGACAGGATTCGCAGCCCCAGCATTTT. This codes for CASSRQDSQPQHF.

The chain recombines TRBV7-8 with TRBJ1-2; perhaps TRBD1 as D (5 bases). The CDR3 loop spans 19 amino acids. Germline V gives CDR1 SGHVS, CDR2 FQNEAQ. V was cut by 5 bases and J by 5 bases, with 30 bases left in between. This CDR3 reads CASSGSNAGQTSSWYGYTF. CDR3 DNA: TGTGCCAGCAGCGGGTCTAATGCGGGGCAAACAAGCTCTTGGTATGGCTACACCTTC.

The rearrangement uses TRBV5-4 and TRBJ2-7; possibly TRBD1 for D (5 bases). From germline, CDR1 is SGHNT and CDR2 YYREEE (reference sequence). The CDR3 is made up of 13 amino acids. The germline V and J ends were trimmed by 1 base and 2 bases, with 7 bases remaining between them. Here the CDR3 DNA reads TGTGCCAGCAGCTTGCCAGGGCCCTACGAGCAGTACTTC. It specifies CASSLPGPYEQYF.